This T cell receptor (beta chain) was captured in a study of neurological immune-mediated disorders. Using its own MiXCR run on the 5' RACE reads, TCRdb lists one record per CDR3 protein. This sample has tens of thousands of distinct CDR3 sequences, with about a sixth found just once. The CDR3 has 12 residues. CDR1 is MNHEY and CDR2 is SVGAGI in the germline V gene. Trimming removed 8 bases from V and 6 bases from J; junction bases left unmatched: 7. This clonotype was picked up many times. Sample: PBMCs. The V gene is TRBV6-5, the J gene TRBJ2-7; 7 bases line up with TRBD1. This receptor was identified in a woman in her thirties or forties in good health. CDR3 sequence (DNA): TGTGCCAGCGGGGTACAGGGGCTCGAGCAGTACTTC. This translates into CASGVQGLEQYF.